A single sample gave rise to the 10 T cell receptor beta chains below, sequenced in a study of shared clonotypes between healthy human individuals. The repertoire was sequenced with immunoSEQ multiplex PCR; TCRdb's copy has only in-frame clones and lacks some. The sample holds around 100,000 clones, about 63% seen once. The sequencing sample was made of memory CD8+ T cells sorted from blood. Indicated subset: CD45RO+ cells pooled with CCR7-negative TemRA cells. These receptors all come from a woman in her twenties or thirties in good health.

Only a few counts were recorded for this clone. This chain connects TRBV25-1 to TRBJ2-5; D not resolved. Near its end, the DNA agrees better with TRBJ2-7, so the J call may be wrong. The CDR3 spans 13 residues. Per the germline V gene, CDR1 is MGHDK and CDR2 is SYGVNS. The CDR3 region has the DNA TGTGCCAGCCTGGGAACCAGCTCCTACGAGCAGTACTTC. This encodes CASLGTSSYEQYF.

J is TRBJ2-1 and V is TRBV25-1; perhaps D is TRBD1 or TRBD2 (6 bases each). Per the germline V gene, CDR1 is MGHDK and CDR2 is SYGVNS. V was shortened by 5 bases and J by 2 bases, with 13 bases between the two germline ends. The length of the CDR3 is 15 residues. The chain's CDR3 is CASSPWRDTYNEQFF. CDR3 DNA sequence: TGTGCCAGCAGTCCCTGGAGGGACACCTACAATGAGCAGTTCTTC.

V and J are TRBV7-2 and TRBJ2-7, with D unclear. The CDR3 runs to 13 residues. The V and J ends lost 3 bases and 3 bases respectively, with 9 bases between them. Germline CDR1 reads SGHTA; CDR2 reads FQGNSA. Here the CDR3 reads CASSFHLYYEQYF. The CDR3 nucleotides are TGTGCCAGCAGCTTCCATCTATACTACGAGCAGTACTTC. Using reference TRBV7-2 and TRBJ2-7 for the parts outside the CDR3, the full variable domain is GAGVSQSPSNKVTEKGKDVELRCDPISGHTALYWYRQSLGQGLEFLIYFQGNSAPDKSGLPSDRFSAERTGGSVSTLTIQRTQQEDSAVYLCASSFHLYYEQYFGPGTRLTVT.

This clone showed up just once. The genes are TRBV7-2 and TRBJ2-5, with D possibly TRBD1 on 5 matching bases. This CDR3 is 15 amino acids long. V was shortened by 7 bases and J by 5 bases, with 20 bases between the two germline ends. Germline V lookup: CDR1 SGHTA, CDR2 FQGNSA. CDR3 protein: CASNNQGLPAETQYF. The CDR3 DNA reads TGTGCCAGCAACAACCAGGGTCTACCGGCGGAGACCCAGTACTTC.

This clone came up a few times. The CDR3 region is CASNPTGSNQPQHF. CDR3 nucleotides: TGTGCCAGCAACCCGACAGGGAGCAATCAGCCCCAGCATTTT. The chain recombines TRBV6-1 with TRBJ1-5; TRBD1 matches 7 bases. Germline CDR1 is MNHNS and CDR2 is SASEGT. Losses at the gene ends were 7 bases for V and 1 base for J; bases not matched to a gene: 4. CDR3 length equals 14 residues.

The V call is TRBV6-6, the J call TRBJ1-1; 8 bases map to TRBD1. CDR3 length: 14 residues. V lost 6 bases to trimming and J lost 0 bases; unmatched junction nucleotides: 3. The germline V gene has CDR1 MNHNY and CDR2 SVGAGI (reference sequence). CDR3: CASRGQVVNTEAFF. Here the CDR3 DNA reads TGTGCCAGCAGGGGACAGGTCGTGAACACTGAAGCTTTCTTT.

Only a few counts were recorded for this clone. The genes are TRBV15 and TRBJ1-2; 8 nucleotides agree with TRBD1. Trimming at V came to 2 bases and at J to 6 bases, leaving 2 bases not matched to a gene. Looked up from germline, CDR1 is LNHNV and CDR2 is YYDKDF (reference sequence). The CDR3 covers 13 residues. The chain's CDR3 is CATSRYRGNGYTF. The DNA for the CDR3 is TGTGCCACCAGCAGATACAGGGGGAATGGCTACACCTTC.

The V call is TRBV29-1, the J call TRBJ2-1; TRBD2 might be the D (6 bases). Trimming shortened V by 3 bases and J by 4 bases, and 10 bases separated the two germline ends. Germline V lookup: CDR1 SQVTM, CDR2 ANQGSEA. The CDR3 consists of 13 residues. CDR3 nucleotide sequence: TGCAGCGTTGAGGGGAGGTTTTACAATGAGCAGTTCTTC. Its protein product is CSVEGRFYNEQFF.

Only a few counts were recorded for this clone. The J gene is TRBJ2-3, the V gene TRBV4-2; TRBD2 agrees at 8 bases. J lost 4 bases, V lost 1 base, and 4 bases had no gene match. The germline V gene has CDR1 LGHNA and CDR2 YNFKEQ. The CDR3 extends over 15 amino acids. As DNA, the CDR3 is TGTGCCAGCAGCCAAGGAGCGGGAGAGGCAGATACGCAGTATTTT. It encodes CASSQGAGEADTQYF.

The chain combines TRBV12-5 with TRBJ1-2; D gene ambiguous. V was trimmed by 2 bases and J by 1 base, leaving 2 bases between them. Germline V lookup: CDR1 LGHNT, CDR2 FRNRAP. CDR3 length equals 12 residues. This chain's CDR3 is CASGLNNYGYTF. CDR3 bases: TGTGCTAGTGGTTTGAATAACTATGGCTACACCTTC.